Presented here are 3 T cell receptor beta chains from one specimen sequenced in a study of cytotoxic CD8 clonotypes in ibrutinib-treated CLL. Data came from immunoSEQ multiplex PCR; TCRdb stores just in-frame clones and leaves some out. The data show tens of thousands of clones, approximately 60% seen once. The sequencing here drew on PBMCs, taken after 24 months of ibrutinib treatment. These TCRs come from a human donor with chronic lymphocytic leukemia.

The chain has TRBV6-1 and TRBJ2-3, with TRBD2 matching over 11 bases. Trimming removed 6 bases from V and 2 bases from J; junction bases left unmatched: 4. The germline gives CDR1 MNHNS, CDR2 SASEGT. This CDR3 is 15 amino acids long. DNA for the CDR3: TGTGCCAGCAGGCTAGCGGGGGGCGCCACAGATACGCAGTATTTT. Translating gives CASRLAGGATDTQYF.

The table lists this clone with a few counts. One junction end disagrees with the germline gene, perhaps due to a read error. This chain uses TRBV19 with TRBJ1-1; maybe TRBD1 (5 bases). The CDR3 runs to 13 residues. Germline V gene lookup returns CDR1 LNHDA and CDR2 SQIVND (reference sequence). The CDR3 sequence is CASSLDSYTEAFF. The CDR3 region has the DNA TGTGCCAGTAGTTTAGACAGCTACACTGAAGCTTTCTTT.

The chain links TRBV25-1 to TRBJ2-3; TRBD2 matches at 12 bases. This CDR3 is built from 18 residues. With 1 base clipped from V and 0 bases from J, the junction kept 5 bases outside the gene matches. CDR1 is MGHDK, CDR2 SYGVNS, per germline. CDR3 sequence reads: CASSEWGLAGTSTDTQYF. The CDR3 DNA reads TGTGCCAGCAGTGAATGGGGACTAGCGGGTACTAGCACAGATACGCAGTATTTT. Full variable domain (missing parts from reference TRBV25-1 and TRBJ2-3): EADIYQTPRYLVIGTGKKITLECSQTMGHDKMYWYQQDPGMELHLIHYSYGVNSTEKGDLSSESTVSRIRTEHFPLTLESARPSHTSQYLCASSEWGLAGTSTDTQYFGPGTRLTVL.